This TCR beta chain was documented in a study of blood T cell repertoires in COVID-19 (dated by TCRdb to 2018 to 2021). Some background on the complete study: Samples covering the acute and convalescent phases of COVID-19 were provided by collaborators in the United States, Italy and Spain. The material from the prospective study consisted of cDNA or gDNA derived from T cells, B-cell-depleted T cells, or PBMCs. The dataset comprised deeply sampled blood TCRbeta repertoires from subjects exposed to, actively infected with, or recovered from COVID-19. The repertoires were made available in a free public database intended to serve as a resource for research on the immune response to SARS-CoV-2. Samples came from the ongoing ImmuneRACE study (first 160 participants) plus 1,254 subjects from 6 global collaborators. Sample metadata almost always included a de-identified subject ID, COVID-19 status, age in years and sex. Where available, HLA class I and class II types were obtained from metadata supplied by the sample provider rather than from assay-based typing.

The immunoSEQ Assay, a bias-controlled multiplex PCR, was used to amplify TCRbeta CDR3 regions from genomic DNA. In the authors' own workflow: The number of nucleated cells in each sample was estimated by amplification of reference gene primers within the assay. Sequence reads were collapsed and filtered to measure the absolute abundance of every unique TCRbeta CDR3 rearrangement. For each sample, productive Simpson clonality was calculated as the square root of Simpson's diversity index across productive rearrangements. The table comes from immuneACCESS by way of TCRdb, which keeps in-frame sequences with V and J called. Part of the clones is missing from these tables; in studies checked, under half for an unresolved V gene and the rest for unknown reasons. For V, J and clone size, that table is used; D and trimming come from the DNA. The sample data list 55,000 to 80,000 clones, and 60% to 75% of these were observed just once. 28% of the sample rests with the top ten.

Study-level results and caveats: The amount of clinical and demographic metadata varied by source and participant and was provided uncurated.

From the germline V gene, CDR1 is KGHSY and CDR2 is FQNENV. From the cysteine through the phenylalanine, the CDR3 covers 15 amino acids. Kept here is only the CDR3 DNA, which spans 45 bases and is read in frame from base 1. A distance of 12 bases separates the germline ends of V and J, which lose 4 bases and 0 bases respectively. About this clone itself: The target of this receptor is not known. No much larger clonotype is one base removed from it; base qualities were not supplied.

Whole blood was collected in K2EDTA tubes by collaborating institutions according to the institutions' own protocols. For TCRbeta analysis, collaborators shipped samples in one of three forms: frozen whole blood, isolated PBMCs, or DNA extracted from either of those sample types. The sample consisted of peripheral blood. Recombination linked TRBV16 to TRBJ1-2; the D segment cannot be called with confidence. The sequence derives from a woman older than 75 with acute or convalescent COVID-19. The DNA reads as follows: TGTGCCAGCAGCCCCCGCGGGTCAGCTAACTATGGCTACACCTTC. This encodes CASSPRGSANYGYTF.